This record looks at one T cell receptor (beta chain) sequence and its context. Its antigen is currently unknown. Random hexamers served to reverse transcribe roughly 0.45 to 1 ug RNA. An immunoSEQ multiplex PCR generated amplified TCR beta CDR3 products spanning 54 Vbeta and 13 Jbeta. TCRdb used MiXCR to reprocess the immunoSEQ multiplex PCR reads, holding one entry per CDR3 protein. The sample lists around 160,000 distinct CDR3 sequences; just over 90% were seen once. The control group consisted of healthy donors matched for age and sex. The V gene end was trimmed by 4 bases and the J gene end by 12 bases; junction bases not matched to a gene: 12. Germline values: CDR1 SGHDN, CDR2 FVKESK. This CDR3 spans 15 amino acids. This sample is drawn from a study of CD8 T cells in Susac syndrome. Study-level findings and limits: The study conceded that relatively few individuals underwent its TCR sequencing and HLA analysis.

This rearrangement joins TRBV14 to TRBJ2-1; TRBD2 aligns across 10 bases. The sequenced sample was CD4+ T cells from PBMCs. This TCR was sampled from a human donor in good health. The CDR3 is CASSLGTSGMTRQFF. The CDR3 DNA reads TGTGCCAGCAGCCTTGGAACTAGCGGGATGACCAGGCAGTTCTTC.